In this sample, the clone carrying this T cell receptor beta chain turned up many times. Its antigen is not identified. Via MiXCR, TCRdb re-called the 5' RACE reads, giving one row per CDR3 protein. The data hold about 290,000 distinct CDR3 sequences, with roughly 15% observed a single time. This record comes from a study of T-cell memory formation after mild COVID-19. Broader study findings: Chiefly within CM and EM were the contracting CD4+ clones; CD8+ ones were within EMRA.

CDR3 length: 16 amino acids. Germline V gene sequence: CDR1 LGHNA, CDR2 YSLEER. The V end was cut by 3 bases, the J end by 2 bases, with 11 bases between. This chain connects TRBV4-3 to TRBJ2-6, with a possible D match to TRBD2 (5 bases). The receptor was derived from a man aged 18 to 35 who had mild COVID-19 (a few samples of this study predate the infection). Cell type and time point are not known. Sequences were obtained from PBMCs or a T cell subset sorted from them (not recorded which). DNA of the CDR3: TGCGCCAGCAGCCAGGTGTCCGGGACTGGGGCCAACGTCCTGACTTTC. This codes for CASSQVSGTGANVLTF.